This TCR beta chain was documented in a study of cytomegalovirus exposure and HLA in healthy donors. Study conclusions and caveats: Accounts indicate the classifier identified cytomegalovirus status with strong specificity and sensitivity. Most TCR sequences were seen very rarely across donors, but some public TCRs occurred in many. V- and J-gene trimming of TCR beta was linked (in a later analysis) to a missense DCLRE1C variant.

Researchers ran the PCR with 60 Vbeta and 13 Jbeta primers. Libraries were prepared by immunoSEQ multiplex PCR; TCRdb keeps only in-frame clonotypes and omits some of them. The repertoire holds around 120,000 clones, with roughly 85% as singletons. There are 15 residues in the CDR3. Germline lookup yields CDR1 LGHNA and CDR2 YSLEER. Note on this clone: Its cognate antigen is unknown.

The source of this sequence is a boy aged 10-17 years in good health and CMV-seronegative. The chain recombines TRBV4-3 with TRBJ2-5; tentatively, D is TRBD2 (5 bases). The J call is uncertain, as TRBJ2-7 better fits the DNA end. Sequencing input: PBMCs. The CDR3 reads CASLVLRLPHYEQYF. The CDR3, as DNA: TGCGCCAGCCTGGTCCTCCGACTACCGCACTACGAGCAGTACTTC.